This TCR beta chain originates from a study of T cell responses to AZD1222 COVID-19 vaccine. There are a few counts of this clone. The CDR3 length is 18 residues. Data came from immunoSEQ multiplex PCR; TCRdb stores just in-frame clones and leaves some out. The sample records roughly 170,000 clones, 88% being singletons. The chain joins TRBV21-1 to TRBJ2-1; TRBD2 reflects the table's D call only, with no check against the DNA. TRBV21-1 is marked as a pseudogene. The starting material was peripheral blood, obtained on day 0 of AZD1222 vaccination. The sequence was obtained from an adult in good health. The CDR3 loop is CASSKAGGRGGSYNEQFF. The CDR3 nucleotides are TGTGCCAGCAGCAAAGCAGGCGGGCGGGGGGGCTCCTACAATGAGCAGTTCTTC.